This T cell receptor (beta chain) was identified in a study of Graves' ophthalmopathy and Graves' hyperthyroidism. Findings and caveats of the study: Ophthalmopathy cases were distinguished from stable hyperthyroidism by a 13-signature model, reaching about 85% sensitivity and 81.08% specificity. Detection in blood was also observed for most expanded thyroid clonotypes above 0.001 frequency.

Exclusion covered patients with other autoimmune diseases or uncontrolled infections (as well as pregnancy or lactation). PBMCs were isolated by Ficoll-Paque density gradient centrifugation, using approximately 10 ml of fresh peripheral blood as the starting material. RNA transcripts served as template for amplifying TCR beta CDR3 sequences. HTBI primers served in a first-round RT-PCR, which a second-round multiplex PCR followed. One entry per CDR3 protein, called by TCRdb with MiXCR from the multiplex PCR reads. Found here are hundreds of thousands of distinct CDR3 sequences, approximately 42% of them singletons; the top ten hold roughly 50%. Trimming took off 0 bases at V and 9 bases at J, with 18 bases between the two ends. This CDR3 is 16 amino acids long. CDR1 and CDR2 (germline): DFQATT, SNEGSKA (reference sequence). This clonotype was detected a few times. Its specificity is unknown.

The rearrangement uses TRBV20-1 and TRBJ1-6, with D unresolved. Material: peripheral blood. The sequence was collected from an adult man with Graves' ophthalmopathy. This CDR3 is CSARDPRGGRSSPLHF. For the CDR3, the DNA is TGCAGTGCTAGAGATCCAAGAGGAGGCAGAAGTTCACCCCTCCACTTT.